The clone carrying this T cell receptor (beta chain) turned up a few times. No antigen is known for it. This CDR3 spans 15 amino acids. Germline V gives CDR1 SGHVS, CDR2 FQNEAQ. The ends were cut back, 3 bases at V and 13 bases at J, with 22 bases in the middle. The entry originates in a study of identical twins. Study-wide findings and caveats: Out-of-frame beta chain sequences displayed weaker excess sharing between twins. Diverse VJ usage suggested most zero-insertion clonotypes were not invariant T cells. There was an excess of low generation probability in the out-of-frame alpha sequences that twins shared.

Healthy Caucasians supplied all donations. TCRdb used MiXCR to reprocess the 5' RACE reads, holding one entry per CDR3 protein. The data show under 400,000 distinct CDR3 sequences, roughly 9% seen once. The rearrangement uses TRBV7-8 and TRBJ2-1, with D possibly matching TRBD2 (7 bases). Sequenced input: naive T cells sorted from blood. This TCR was recovered from a woman aged 45-65 years in good health. CDR3 region: CASSLGRGSTRLQFF. CDR3 nucleotides: TGTGCCAGCAGCTTGGGGAGGGGGTCGACACGTTTACAGTTCTTC.